This T cell receptor beta chain was retrieved from a study of control samples from healthy donors and cancer patients. Generated by immunoSEQ multiplex PCR, the TCRdb table keeps only in-frame clones and is missing some. The sample holds approximately 150,000 clones, 85% to 95% seen once. Germline lookup yields CDR1 SEHNR and CDR2 FQNEAQ (reference sequence). The CDR3 spans 13 residues. V lost 11 bases to trimming and J lost 0 bases; unmatched junction nucleotides: 3. This sequence joins TRBV7-9 and TRBJ2-2, with TRBD1 matching 7 bases. This clonotype was obtained from a man aged 35-49 years in good health. Sequenced: blood. The chain's CDR3 is CAVGTANTGELFF. CDR3 nucleotides: TGTGCCGTGGGGACAGCGAACACCGGGGAGCTGTTTTTT.